This T cell receptor (beta chain) was sequenced for a study of shared clonotypes between healthy human individuals. About this clone itself: The same CDR3 also results from other DNA sequences found in this sample.

This table comes from immunoSEQ multiplex PCR, and its TCRdb copy is limited to in-frame clones, with some not included. The table shows under 550,000 clones, with around 96% occurring only once. The CDR3 runs to 14 residues. V was shortened by 1 base and J by 0 bases, with 5 bases between the two germline ends. Per the germline V gene, CDR1 is MGHRA and CDR2 is YSYEKL. The sequenced material came from naive CD4+ T cells sorted from blood. The subset here: CD45RA+ positively selected. This receptor was obtained from a woman in her 30s in good health. V usage is TRBV4-1 and J usage is TRBJ2-3; D remains ambiguous. The CDR3 is CASSQVGSTDTQYF. The CDR3 DNA sequence: TGCGCCAGCAGCCAAGTGGGGAGCACAGATACGCAGTATTTT.